The sequence of this TCR beta chain was determined in a study of molecular identifiers for immune sequencing clone quantification. General study results and limits: Effector cells had over 99% of their molecules in clones above 20 RNA copies, while naive cells had under 1%.

This clonotype was counted at least ten times. Its specificity is not known. MiXCR, run by TCRdb on the PCR reads, gives a single entry per CDR3 protein. This table has around 40,000 distinct CDR3 sequences, 15% to 20% appearing once. CDR1 and CDR2 from the germline V gene are LGHNA and YNFKEQ. V dropped 1 base and J dropped 0 bases, with 11 bases sitting between them. The CDR3 has 16 residues. This chain connects TRBV4-2 to TRBJ2-3; unclear D gene. This clonotype was obtained from a human donor in good health. Some libraries in this study had Jurkat cell RNA spiked in. The sample was naive CD8+ T cells from blood, with Jurkat cell RNA spiked in. Specified subset: FACS-sorted CD8+CD4-CCR7+CD45RA+ naive T cells. CDR3 sequence: CASSQAVTTSTDTQYF. The CDR3 DNA sequence: TGTGCCAGCAGCCAAGCTGTTACGACTAGCACAGATACGCAGTATTTT.